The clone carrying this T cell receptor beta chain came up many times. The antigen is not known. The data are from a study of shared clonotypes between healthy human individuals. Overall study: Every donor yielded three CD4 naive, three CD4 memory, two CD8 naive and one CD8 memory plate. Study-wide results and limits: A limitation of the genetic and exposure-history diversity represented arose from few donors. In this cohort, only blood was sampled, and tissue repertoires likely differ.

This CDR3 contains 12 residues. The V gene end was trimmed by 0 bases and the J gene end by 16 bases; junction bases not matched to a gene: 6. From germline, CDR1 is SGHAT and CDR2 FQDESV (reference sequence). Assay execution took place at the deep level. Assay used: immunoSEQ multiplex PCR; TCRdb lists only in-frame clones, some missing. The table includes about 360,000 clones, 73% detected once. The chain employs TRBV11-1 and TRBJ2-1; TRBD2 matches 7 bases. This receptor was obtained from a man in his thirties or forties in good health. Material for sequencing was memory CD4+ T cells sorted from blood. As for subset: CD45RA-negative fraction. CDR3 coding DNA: TGTGCCAGCAGCTTAGCCGCGGGAGCGAAATTCTTC. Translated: CASSLAAGAKFF.